This T cell receptor beta chain was sequenced during a study of control samples from healthy donors and cancer patients. The germline CDR1 and CDR2 sequences are SNHLY and FYNNEI. V shed 6 bases and J 2 bases; nucleotides not matched to a gene: 3. The CDR3 spans 13 residues. Repertoires were generated with immunoSEQ multiplex PCR, while TCRdb's copy carries only in-frame clones and drops some. Found here are roughly 120,000 clones, approximately 94% of them singletons; the top ten hold about 3.5%. The sequence came from a man aged 25 to 45 in good health. V usage is TRBV2 and J usage is TRBJ2-5; 7 bases agree with TRBD1. The sequencing sample was made of blood. The CDR3 nucleotides read TGTGCCAGCAGGAGGACAGGACAAGAGACCCAGTACTTC. It is translated as CASRRTGQETQYF. The full variable domain, completed using reference TRBV2 and TRBJ2-5, is EPEVTQTPSHQVTQMGQEVILRCVPISNHLYFYWYRQILGQKVEFLVSFYNNEISEKSEIFDDQFSVERPDGSNFTLKIRSTKLEDSAMYFCASRRTGQETQYFGPGTRLLVL.